This TCR beta chain was profiled in a study of T cells in women clearing cervical HPV infection. At the level of the study: Donors had HPV16-related CIN3 or worse; 2 had invasive cancer. Case blood drawn at lesion detection; control blood after infection cleared. With HLA typing for only a few women, HLA confounding remains possible. Study findings and constraints: TRBV6-7 relative abundance averaged roughly 0.099% in cases and under 0.2% in controls.

About this clone: Antigen: not known. The sequenced fragment ends 3 residues before the CDR3 boundary, so the rest is inferred from the germline J gene.

V shed 6 bases and J 0 bases; nucleotides not matched to a gene: 3. This CDR3 has 15 amino acids. CDR1 is MNHEY and CDR2 is SVGEGT in the germline V gene. Clones were sequenced by immunoSEQ multiplex PCR, and TCRdb holds only the in-frame ones, with some missing. The sample yields roughly 30,000 clones, of which the top ten take up more than 6%. The V gene is TRBV6-2 or TRBV6-3, the J gene TRBJ2-1; 9 bases align to TRBD2. The receptor comes from a woman between 18 and 70 years old with a cervical HPV16 infection that either progressed to CIN3+ or cleared (not recorded which). The sample comprised blood buffy coat. The sequenced CDR3 bases are TGTGCCAGCAGGAGACTAGCGGACTCCTACAATGAG. This gives the protein CASRRLADSYNE. In full, the CDR3 reads CASRRLADSYNEQFF.